These T cell receptor beta chains were read from a single sample in a study of naive and memory T cell subsets. TCRdb redid the calling of the UMI-ligation and nested PCR reads with MiXCR, one entry per CDR3 protein. The sample lists roughly 98,000 distinct CDR3 sequences, approximately 6.5% seen once, with 1.6% in the top ten. Specimen: central memory CD4+ T cells from blood. These receptors were taken from a human donor in good health. Each CDR3 is given without its conserved first and last residue.

ASSKTGTPSSYEQY	TRBV6-6	TRBJ2-7
ASSRTSPSDEQF	TRBV18	TRBJ2-1
SAHRDSWGDTQY	TRBV20-1	TRBJ2-3
ASSPNGGYEQY	TRBV18	TRBJ2-7
ASTLVSGSYEQY	TRBV7-2	TRBJ2-7
ASSLISGGLYEQY	TRBV27	TRBJ2-7
ASSRTAGGETQY	TRBV7-9	TRBJ2-5
ASSLPTGAGEKLF	TRBV7-9	TRBJ1-4
ASSLGPRHEQY	TRBV7-9	TRBJ2-7
ASGIVGTGGNQPQH	TRBV19	TRBJ1-5
SARDSPDKSYNEQF	TRBV20-1	TRBJ2-1
VSNPAGYNEQF	TRBV7-2	TRBJ2-1
ATSDPWTSGSTGELF	TRBV24-1	TRBJ2-2
ASSAATGAYNEQF	TRBV2	TRBJ2-1
ATSRDGQLKQY	TRBV15	TRBJ2-7
ASSPMDSTDTQY	TRBV7-3	TRBJ2-3
ASRQGNGNQPQH	TRBV19	TRBJ1-5
SARSGSPREQY	TRBV20-1	TRBJ2-7
ASSTYGTSATYEQY	TRBV6-6	TRBJ2-7
AWGQRDTIY	TRBV30	TRBJ1-3
ASSVGGGVNIQY	TRBV9	TRBJ2-4
ASSYAGTPLEGTEAF	TRBV7-2	TRBJ1-1
ASSQDRFIEHAEAF	TRBV14	TRBJ1-1
ASSYLGATDTQY	TRBV6-2/TRBV6-3	TRBJ2-3
ATGPPERYT	TRBV10-3	TRBJ1-2
ASTPSSWSSYNEQF	TRBV27	TRBJ2-1
ASSPAKFQETQY	TRBV4-2	TRBJ2-5
ASSLWLNTGELF	TRBV5-5	TRBJ2-2
ASSGGQGTEKLF	TRBV12-3/TRBV12-4	TRBJ1-4
ASSYSGQGGANVLT	TRBV6-5	TRBJ2-6
ASSPNHWSGYT	TRBV18	TRBJ1-2
AISGTGPTEAF	TRBV10-3	TRBJ1-1
ASSVSAGQGAQY	TRBV9	TRBJ2-5
ASSQDSRGSHTDTQY	TRBV4-3	TRBJ2-3
ASSLAGRTGELF	TRBV7-2	TRBJ2-2
ASSPQGSGELF	TRBV18	TRBJ2-2
ASSLTWQTGELF	TRBV7-3	TRBJ2-2
ASSYEATYEQY	TRBV6-6	TRBJ2-7
ASSSRGGYSSYEQY	TRBV9	TRBJ2-7
SVIDRVAGYGYT	TRBV29-1	TRBJ1-2
SARDKNSGNSPLH	TRBV20-1	TRBJ1-6
SASGTGVYGYT	TRBV20-1	TRBJ1-2
ASSLQQGADEQF	TRBV7-2	TRBJ2-1
ATTWGPTGNEQF	TRBV5-1	TRBJ2-1
ASSLGSGRAGELF	TRBV7-9	TRBJ2-2
ASSRTQLTSGYSYEQY	TRBV4-2	TRBJ2-7
ASSGGLGGGSNGNEQY	TRBV25-1	TRBJ2-7
ASSLVTGSNTEAF	TRBV7-9	TRBJ1-1
ASSSPSGPQY	TRBV5-4	TRBJ2-5
ASSASGRVIDEQF	TRBV9	TRBJ2-1